The 9 T cell receptor beta chains reported below all come from one sample, sequenced in a study of OX40 agonist ivuxolimab in advanced cancers. The data were produced by immunoSEQ multiplex PCR, yet TCRdb's version contains in-frame clones alone and is incomplete. The sample holds tens of thousands of clones, 82% seen once. Sequenced here: CD4+ or CD8+ T cells sorted from blood, sampled in a trial of the OX40 agonist ivuxolimab. The receptors stem from an adult with an advanced solid tumor such as melanoma, head and neck, liver or kidney cancer.

The rearrangement uses TRBV2 and TRBJ2-1; TRBD2 aligns across 15 bases. Germline-derived CDR1 and CDR2 are SNHLY and FYNNEI. V trimming: 10 bases; J trimming: 8 bases; junction bases outside the gene matches: 9. This CDR3 contains 15 residues. The CDR3 bases are TGTGCCATCCTGCTCGGACTAGCGGGAGGGGATGAGCAGTTCTTC. This gives the protein CAILLGLAGGDEQFF.

This clone was seen a handful of times. One end of the junction fails to match germline, which may point to a read error. This chain links TRBV28 with TRBJ2-7; D gene ambiguous. Germline CDR1 is MDHEN and CDR2 is SYDVKM. The CDR3 covers 13 residues. The CDR3 region is CASSPLFTYVQYF. CDR3 bases: TGTGCCAGCAGTCCTCTGTTTACTTACGTGCAGTACTTC.

There are a few counts of this clone. V usage is TRBV16 and J usage is TRBJ1-1; D remains ambiguous. Trimming left V 4 bases short and J 0 bases short, with 6 bases between. Germline V gene sequence: CDR1 KGHSY, CDR2 FQNENV. The CDR3 covers 13 residues. CDR3 region: CASSPIMNTEAFF. CDR3 DNA sequence: TGTGCCAGCAGCCCAATTATGAACACTGAAGCTTTCTTT.

The chain uses TRBV2 and TRBJ1-1; D call uncertain. V gave up 3 bases and J gave up 2 bases, with 13 bases separating them. The CDR3 contains 15 residues. Germline-derived CDR1 and CDR2 are SNHLY and FYNNEI. CDR3 nucleotide sequence: TGTGCCAGCAGTGACGGGAACGGAGTAAACACTGAAGCTTTCTTT. This translates into CASSDGNGVNTEAFF.

This chain links TRBV27 with TRBJ2-2; D remains unclear. Trimming left V 4 bases short and J 6 bases short, with 9 bases between. The CDR3 covers 13 residues. CDR1 and CDR2 (germline): MNHEY, SMNVEV (reference sequence). Here the CDR3 DNA reads TGTGCCAGCAGTTCCACGCAGGCCGGGGAGCTGTTTTTT. Translated: CASSSTQAGELFF.

V is TRBV7-8 and J is TRBJ2-7; TRBD2 matches at 8 bases. The length of the CDR3 is 16 residues. With V trimmed by 4 bases and J by 4 bases, 12 bases remained unmatched. Looked up from germline, CDR1 is SGHVS and CDR2 is FQNEAQ. The CDR3 coding sequence is TGTGCCAGCAGCTCTGCCCGGATAGCGGGAATGTACGAGCAGTACTTC. Its translation is CASSSARIAGMYEQYF.

The genes are TRBV5-1 and TRBJ2-1, with 8 bases lining up with TRBD2. This CDR3 has 15 residues. V lost 3 bases to trimming and J lost 9 bases; unmatched junction nucleotides: 11. In germline, CDR1 is SGHRS, CDR2 YFSETQ. The CDR3 is CASSSTSATASEQFF. The CDR3, as DNA: TGCGCCAGCAGCTCGACTAGCGCGACGGCCAGTGAGCAGTTCTTC.

A single count supports this clone. This chain joins TRBV7-7 and TRBJ2-2, with 8 nucleotides matching TRBD2. V lost 5 bases to trimming and J lost 4 bases; unmatched junction nucleotides: 6. Germline CDR1 reads SSHAT; CDR2 reads FNYEAQ (reference sequence). The length of the CDR3 is 15 residues. CDR3 nucleotide sequence: TGTGCCAGCAGCAGATTAGCGGGAAGCACCGGGGAGCTGTTTTTT. This codes for CASSRLAGSTGELFF.

This chain joins TRBV5-4 and TRBJ2-1; tentative D call: TRBD2 (6 bases). The ends were cut back, 4 bases at V and 5 bases at J, with 19 bases in the middle. Looked up from germline, CDR1 is SGHNT and CDR2 is YYREEE (reference sequence). The CDR3 covers 16 residues. CDR3 bases: TGTGCCAGCAGCCCGAGGGCAGGGACGGGGGACAATGAGCAGTTCTTC. It yields the protein CASSPRAGTGDNEQFF.